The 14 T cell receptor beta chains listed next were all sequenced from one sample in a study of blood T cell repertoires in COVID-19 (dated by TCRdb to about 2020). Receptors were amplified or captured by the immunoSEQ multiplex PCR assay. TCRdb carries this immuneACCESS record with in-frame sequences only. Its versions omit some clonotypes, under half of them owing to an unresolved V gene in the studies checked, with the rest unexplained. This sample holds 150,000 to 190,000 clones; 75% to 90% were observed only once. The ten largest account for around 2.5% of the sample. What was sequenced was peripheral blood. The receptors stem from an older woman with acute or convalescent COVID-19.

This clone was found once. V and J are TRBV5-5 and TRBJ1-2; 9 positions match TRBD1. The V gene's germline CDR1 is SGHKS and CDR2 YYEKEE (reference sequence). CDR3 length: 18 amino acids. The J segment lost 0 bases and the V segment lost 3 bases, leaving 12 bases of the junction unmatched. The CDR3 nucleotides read TGTGCCAGCAGCTCCGTCCCGGGACAGGGTCCAACTAACTATGGCTACACCTTC. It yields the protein CASSSVPGQGPTNYGYTF.

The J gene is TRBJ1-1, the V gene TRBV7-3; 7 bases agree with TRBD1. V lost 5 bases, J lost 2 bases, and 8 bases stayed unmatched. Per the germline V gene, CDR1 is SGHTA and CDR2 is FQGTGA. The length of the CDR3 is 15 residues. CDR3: CASSQQGTSNTEAFF. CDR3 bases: TGTGCCAGCAGCCAACAGGGGACGAGTAACACTGAAGCTTTCTTT. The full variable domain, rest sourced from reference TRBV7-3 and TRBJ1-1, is GAGVSQTPSNKVTEKGKYVELRCDPISGHTALYWYRQSLGQGPEFLIYFQGTGAADDSGLPNDRFFAVRPEGSVSTLKIQRTERGDSAVYLCASSQQGTSNTEAFFGQGTRLTVV.

CDR3 in amino acids: CASSYSSGGVYEQYF. CDR3 bases: TGTGCCAGCAGTTACTCCAGCGGGGGCGTCTACGAGCAGTACTTC. The rearrangement uses TRBV6-5 and TRBJ2-7, with 8 bases aligning to TRBD2. V gave up 0 bases and J gave up 3 bases; unmatched junction bases: 4. The CDR3 extends over 15 amino acids. Germline V CDR1 and CDR2: MNHEY, SVGAGI.

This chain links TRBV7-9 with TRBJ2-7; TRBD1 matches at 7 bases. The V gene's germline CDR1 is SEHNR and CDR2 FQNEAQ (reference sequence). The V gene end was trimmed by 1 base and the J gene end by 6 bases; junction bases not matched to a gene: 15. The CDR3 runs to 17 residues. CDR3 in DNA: TGTGCCAGCAGCTTAGATGTCGGGACCCACAGGGGATCCGAGCAGTACTTC. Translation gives CASSLDVGTHRGSEQYF.

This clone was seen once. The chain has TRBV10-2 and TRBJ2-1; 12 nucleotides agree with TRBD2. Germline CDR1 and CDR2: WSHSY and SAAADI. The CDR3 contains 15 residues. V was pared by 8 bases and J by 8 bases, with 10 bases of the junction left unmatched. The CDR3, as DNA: TGCGCCAGCCAAAATGGACTAGCGGGACGCGATGAGCAGTTCTTC. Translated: CASQNGLAGRDEQFF.

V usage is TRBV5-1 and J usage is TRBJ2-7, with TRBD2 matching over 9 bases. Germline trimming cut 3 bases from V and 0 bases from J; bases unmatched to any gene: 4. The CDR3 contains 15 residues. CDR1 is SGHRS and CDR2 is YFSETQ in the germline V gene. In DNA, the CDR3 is TGCGCCAGCAGCTATAGCGGGGGACACTCCTACGAGCAGTACTTC. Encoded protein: CASSYSGGHSYEQYF.

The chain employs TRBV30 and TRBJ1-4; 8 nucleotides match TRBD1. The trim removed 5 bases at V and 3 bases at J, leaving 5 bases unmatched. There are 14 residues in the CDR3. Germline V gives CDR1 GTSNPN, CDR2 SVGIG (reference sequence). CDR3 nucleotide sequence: TGTGCCTGGGGGCAGGGGGCGGCTAATGAAAAACTGTTTTTT. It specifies CAWGQGAANEKLFF.

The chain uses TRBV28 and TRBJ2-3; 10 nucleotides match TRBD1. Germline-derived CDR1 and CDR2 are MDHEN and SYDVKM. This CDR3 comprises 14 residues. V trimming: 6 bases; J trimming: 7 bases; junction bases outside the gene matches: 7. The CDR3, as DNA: TGTGCCAGCAGGCGGAGACAGGGGGCGCATACGCAGTATTTT. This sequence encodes CASRRRQGAHTQYF.

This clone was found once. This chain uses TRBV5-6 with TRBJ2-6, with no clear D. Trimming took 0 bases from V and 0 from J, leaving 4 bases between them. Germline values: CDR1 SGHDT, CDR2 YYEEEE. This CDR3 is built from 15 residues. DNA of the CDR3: TGTGCCAGCAGCTTGGTGGCCTCTGGGGCCAACGTCCTGACTTTC. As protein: CASSLVASGANVLTF.

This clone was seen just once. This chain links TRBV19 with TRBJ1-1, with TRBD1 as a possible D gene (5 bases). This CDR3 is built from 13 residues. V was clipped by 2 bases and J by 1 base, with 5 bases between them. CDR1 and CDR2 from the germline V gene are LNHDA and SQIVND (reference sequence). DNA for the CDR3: TGTGCCAGTAGTATAACAGGGAACACTGAAGCTTTCTTT. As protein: CASSITGNTEAFF. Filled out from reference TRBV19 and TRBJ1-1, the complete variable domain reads DGGITQSPKYLFRKEGQNVTLSCEQNLNHDAMYWYRQDPGQGLRLIYYSQIVNDFQKGDIAEGYSVSREKKESFPLTVTSAQKNPTAFYLCASSITGNTEAFFGQGTRLTVV.

CDR3 sequence reads: CASASHETENTEAFF. DNA of the CDR3: TGTGCCAGCGCGAGCCACGAGACAGAGAACACTGAAGCTTTCTTT. The chain has TRBV13 and TRBJ1-1; tentative D call: TRBD1 (5 bases). V lost 8 bases, J lost 1 base, and 17 bases lay in between. The CDR3 is 15 amino acids. The germline CDR1 and CDR2 sequences are PRHDT and FYEKMQ (reference sequence).

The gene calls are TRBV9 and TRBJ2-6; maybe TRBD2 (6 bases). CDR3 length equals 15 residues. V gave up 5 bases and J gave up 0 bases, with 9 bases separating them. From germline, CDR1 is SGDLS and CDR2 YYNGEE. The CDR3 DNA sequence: TGTGCCAGCAGTTTGGGGGGCTCTGGGGCCAACGTCCTGACTTTC. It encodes CASSLGGSGANVLTF.

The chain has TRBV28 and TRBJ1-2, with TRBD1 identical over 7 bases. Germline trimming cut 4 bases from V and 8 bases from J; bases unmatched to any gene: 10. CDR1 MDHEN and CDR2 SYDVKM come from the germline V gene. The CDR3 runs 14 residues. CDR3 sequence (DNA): TGTGCCAGCAGTTCTACAGGGGCGCGAAGGGGCTACACCTTC. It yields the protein CASSSTGARRGYTF.

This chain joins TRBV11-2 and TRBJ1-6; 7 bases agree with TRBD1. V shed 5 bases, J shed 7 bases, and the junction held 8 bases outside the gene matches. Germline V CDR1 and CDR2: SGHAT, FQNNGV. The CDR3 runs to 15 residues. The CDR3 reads CASSQPGQKNSPLHF. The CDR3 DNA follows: TGTGCCAGCAGCCAACCGGGACAGAAAAATTCACCCCTCCACTTT.